Presented here are 24 T cell receptor beta chains from one specimen sequenced in a study of technical replicates of blood from several donors. Repertoires were generated with immunoSEQ multiplex PCR, while TCRdb's copy carries only in-frame clones and drops some. The sample includes roughly 93,000 clones, approximately 94% of them seen just once. Sequencing was carried out using T cells isolated from PBMCs. These receptor sequences come from a human donor in good health.

The chain has TRBV2 and TRBJ1-2; D call uncertain. This CDR3 contains 14 residues. Between the trimmed V and J ends, which lost 6 bases and 4 bases, there was a span of 15 bases. The V gene's germline CDR1 is SNHLY and CDR2 FYNNEI. As DNA, the CDR3 is TGTGCCAGCAGGATGGGAGGGATCATCTATGGCTACACCTTC. As protein: CASRMGGIIYGYTF.

V usage is TRBV29-1 and J usage is TRBJ1-1; no firm D call. V lost 8 bases, J lost 5 bases, and 18 bases lay in between. CDR1 is SQVTM, CDR2 ANQGSEA, per germline. The CDR3 extends over 13 amino acids. CDR3 bases: TGCAGCATTGGGGTGTTGAGGGAAACTGAAGCTTTCTTT. Amino acid sequence: CSIGVLRETEAFF.

The chain combines TRBV14 with TRBJ1-2, with 9 bases matching TRBD1. There are 14 residues in the CDR3. V was pared by 6 bases and J by 5 bases, with 7 bases of the junction left unmatched. The germline V gene encodes CDR1 SGHDN and CDR2 FVKESK. DNA of the CDR3: TGTGCCAGCAGTAGGGACAGGGAGGAATATGGCTACACCTTC. Residues: CASSRDREEYGYTF.

The gene calls are TRBV28 and TRBJ1-2, with 12 bases fitting TRBD1. With V trimmed by 5 bases and J by 8 bases, 12 bases remained unmatched. Per the germline V gene, CDR1 is MDHEN and CDR2 is SYDVKM. The CDR3 is made up of 16 amino acids. This CDR3 reads CASSPGQGARWHGYTF. CDR3 DNA: TGTGCCAGCAGTCCGGGACAGGGGGCGCGTTGGCACGGCTACACCTTC.

The chain has TRBV19 and TRBJ1-1; D is perhaps TRBD1 (6 bases). V lost 9 bases and J lost 0, with 17 bases in between. The CDR3 is made up of 15 amino acids. Germline CDR1 LNHDA, CDR2 SQIVND (reference sequence). Here the CDR3 DNA reads TGTGCCAGCACTACAGGGATGGGGGTGAACACTGAAGCTTTCTTT. It is translated as CASTTGMGVNTEAFF.

V and J are TRBV6-5 and TRBJ1-1; D not certain. V was shortened by 5 bases and J by 3 bases, with 10 bases between the two germline ends. This CDR3 spans 13 amino acids. Germline assignment: CDR1 MNHEY and CDR2 SVGAGI. CDR3: CASSIEGYTEAFF. DNA of the CDR3: TGTGCCAGCAGTATCGAGGGATACACTGAAGCTTTCTTT.

The CDR3 sequence is CASSSAGVSLWAQYF. The CDR3 bases are TGTGCCAGCAGTTCAGCGGGGGTGAGCTTGTGGGCGCAGTACTTC. The rearrangement uses TRBV6-6 and TRBJ2-7; TRBD2 matches at 8 bases. The CDR3 covers 15 residues. Germline V CDR1 and CDR2: MNHNY, SVGAGI (reference sequence). The V gene end was trimmed by 4 bases and the J gene end by 9 bases; junction bases not matched to a gene: 14.

The chain uses TRBV6-5 and TRBJ2-5, with 7 bases aligning to TRBD1. The V gene end was trimmed by 6 bases and the J gene end by 4 bases; junction bases not matched to a gene: 2. Germline V lookup: CDR1 MNHEY, CDR2 SVGAGI. CDR3 length equals 12 residues. CDR3 nucleotides: TGTGCCAGCAGACAGGGGTCAGAGACCCAGTACTTC. Its translation: CASRQGSETQYF.

This chain joins TRBV11-2 and TRBJ2-7; 7 bases fit TRBD1. This CDR3 spans 14 amino acids. Trimming at V came to 3 bases and at J to 1 base, leaving 3 bases not matched to a gene. The germline V gene has CDR1 SGHAT and CDR2 FQNNGV. CDR3: CASSFGTASYEQYF. The CDR3 DNA reads as TGTGCCAGCAGCTTCGGGACAGCTTCCTACGAGCAGTACTTC.

V and J are TRBV9 and TRBJ2-7; D remains ambiguous. This CDR3 spans 13 amino acids. Deletions cut 0 bases from V and 7 bases from J, with 11 bases between. The germline V gene has CDR1 SGDLS and CDR2 YYNGEE. This chain's CDR3 is CASSVVSTGEQYF. CDR3 coding DNA: TGTGCCAGCAGCGTAGTAAGTACCGGGGAGCAGTACTTC.

This clone appeared a single time. This chain joins TRBV11-2 and TRBJ2-2; no firm D call. From germline, CDR1 is SGHAT and CDR2 FQNNGV. The CDR3 contains 13 residues. The V gene lost 4 bases and the J gene lost 6 bases, with 9 bases spanning the gap. The CDR3 here is CASSSPQAGELFF. For the CDR3, the DNA is TGTGCCAGCAGCTCCCCCCAGGCCGGGGAGCTGTTTTTT. Filled out from reference TRBV11-2 and TRBJ2-2, the complete variable domain reads EAGVAQSPRYKIIEKRQSVAFWCNPISGHATLYWYQQILGQGPKLLIQFQNNGVVDDSQLPKDRFSAERLKGVDSTLKIQPAKLEDSAVYLCASSSPQAGELFFGEGSRLTVL.

The V and J genes are TRBV4-1 and TRBJ1-1, with TRBD1 as a possible D gene (5 bases). CDR3 length: 16 residues. Germline CDR1 reads MGHRA; CDR2 reads YSYEKL. The V gene lost 4 bases and the J gene lost 1 base, with 16 bases spanning the gap. CDR3 residues: CASSPGGEIANTEAFF. CDR3 coding DNA: TGCGCCAGCAGCCCGGGGGGTGAGATAGCGAACACTGAAGCTTTCTTT.

The chain uses TRBV28 and TRBJ1-1; D not certain. The V end lost 2 bases, the J end lost 4 bases, and 5 bases lay between the germline ends. The CDR3 has 12 residues. In germline, CDR1 is MDHEN, CDR2 SYDVKM. This chain's CDR3 is CASSLPGTEAFF. The CDR3 DNA is TGTGCCAGCAGTTTACCGGGCACTGAAGCTTTCTTT.

The rearrangement uses TRBV27 and TRBJ1-6; tentative D call: TRBD1 (5 bases). The CDR3 is 15 amino acids. The germline V gene has CDR1 MNHEY and CDR2 SMNVEV (reference sequence). The V end was cut by 4 bases, the J end by 5 bases, with 12 bases between. CDR3 loop: CASSSNRLDNSPLHF. CDR3 DNA: TGTGCCAGCAGTTCCAACAGGTTAGATAATTCACCCCTCCACTTT.

This clone has a single count. The CDR3 protein is CASSQERYRGRNQPQHF. The CDR3 bases are TGCGCCAGCAGCCAAGAACGGTACAGGGGGCGCAATCAGCCCCAGCATTTT. The chain uses TRBV4-1 and TRBJ1-5; TRBD1 aligns across 9 bases. Losses at the gene ends were 0 bases for V and 2 bases for J; bases not matched to a gene: 5. The CDR3 length is 17 residues. Germline V gene lookup returns CDR1 MGHRA and CDR2 YSYEKL.

This chain uses TRBV28 with TRBJ1-5; D remains unclear. Germline V lookup: CDR1 MDHEN, CDR2 SYDVKM. The CDR3 runs to 10 residues. Trimming removed 11 bases from V and 7 bases from J, with 9 bases in between. This chain's CDR3 is CAAGIQPQHF. The DNA of the CDR3 is TGTGCCGCGGGGATCCAGCCCCAGCATTTT.

The chain joins TRBV6-1 to TRBJ2-1, with TRBD1 as a possible D gene (6 bases). Between the trimmed V and J ends, which lost 7 bases and 7 bases, there was a span of 20 bases. CDR1 is MNHNS and CDR2 is SASEGT in the germline V gene. This CDR3 spans 15 amino acids. In DNA, the CDR3 is TGTGCCAGCACAATCAACATAAAGGGACATAATGAGCAGTTCTTC. Protein: CASTINIKGHNEQFF.

The J gene is TRBJ1-2, the V gene TRBV10-3; TRBD1 matches 9 bases. CDR1 is ENHRY, CDR2 SYGVKD, per germline. V trimming: 0 bases; J trimming: 3 bases; junction bases outside the gene matches: 11. The CDR3 spans 18 residues. The CDR3 sequence: CAISESLEPTGGDYGYTF. CDR3 coding DNA: TGTGCCATCAGTGAGTCTCTGGAGCCGACAGGGGGAGACTATGGCTACACCTTC.

This rearrangement joins TRBV4-2 to TRBJ1-5; 7 bases fit TRBD1. The V gene's germline CDR1 is LGHNA and CDR2 YNFKEQ. V was clipped by 2 bases and J by 4 bases; unmatched bases: 2. The length of the CDR3 is 14 residues. The CDR3 loop reads CASSQLQGNQPQHF. The CDR3 nucleotides are TGTGCCAGCAGCCAATTACAGGGGAATCAGCCCCAGCATTTT.

V usage is TRBV18 and J usage is TRBJ2-1, with D uncertain. Germline CDR1 is KGHSH and CDR2 is LQKENI. V was pared by 6 bases and J by 7 bases, with 16 bases between. This CDR3 is 14 amino acids long. The CDR3 sequence is CASSPRSLGNEQFF. The CDR3 DNA sequence: TGTGCCAGCTCGCCCCGCTCCCTCGGTAATGAGCAGTTCTTC.

The CDR3 reads CASSQGRDRYNEQFF. The CDR3 region has the DNA TGTGCCAGCAGCCAGGGGCGGGACAGGTACAATGAGCAGTTCTTC. The chain carries TRBV11-2 and TRBJ2-1; 8 positions agree with TRBD1. V lost 5 bases and J lost 4; bases outside the gene matches: 7. This CDR3 comprises 15 residues. CDR1 is SGHAT, CDR2 FQNNGV, per germline.

This sequence joins TRBV16 and TRBJ1-1; D might be TRBD1 (5 bases). Trimming took off 3 bases at V and 5 bases at J, with 13 bases between the two ends. The CDR3 loop spans 14 amino acids. Looked up from germline, CDR1 is KGHSY and CDR2 is FQNENV. CDR3: CASSHGRVGTEAFF. CDR3 nucleotides: TGTGCCAGCAGCCACGGCAGGGTCGGGACTGAAGCTTTCTTT.

The chain couples TRBV28 to TRBJ1-5, with D maybe TRBD1 (5 bases). Germline CDR1 MDHEN, CDR2 SYDVKM. Trimming removed 3 bases at V and 7 bases at J, with 16 bases between. This CDR3 comprises 15 residues. This CDR3 is CASSFTRRGRQPQHF. CDR3 DNA sequence: TGTGCCAGCAGTTTTACCCGAAGGGGTCGACAGCCCCAGCATTTT. The full variable domain, in which reference TRBV28 and TRBJ1-5 provide the parts outside the CDR3, is DVKVTQSSRYLVKRTGEKVFLECVQDMDHENMFWYRQDPGLGLRLIYFSYDVKMKEKGDIPEGYSVSREKKERFSLILESASTNQTSMYLCASSFTRRGRQPQHFGDGTRLSIL.

The J gene is TRBJ2-2, the V gene TRBV2; 8 positions agree with TRBD1. This CDR3 contains 17 residues. CDR1 is SNHLY and CDR2 is FYNNEI in the germline V gene. Trimming took 8 bases from V and 3 from J; bases not matched to a gene: 14. This CDR3 reads CASSFWVDREDTGELFF. The CDR3 region has the DNA TGTGCCAGCTCGTTTTGGGTGGACAGGGAGGACACCGGGGAGCTGTTTTTT.